Below, 32 T cell receptor beta chains from the same sample are listed, as sequenced in a study of blood T cell repertoires in COVID-19. The repertoire was sequenced with immunoSEQ multiplex PCR; TCRdb's copy has only in-frame clones and lacks some. Seen here are about 82,000 clones, roughly 78% observed once, and the top ten hold about a third. Sequencing input: peripheral blood. The receptors were sampled from a man aged 55-75 years with COVID-19, enrolled during active disease.

The chain uses TRBV5-5 and TRBJ1-2, with a weak D call TRBD1 (5 bases). This CDR3 has 14 amino acids. V was cut by 0 bases and J by 2 bases, with 8 bases left in between. Germline assignment: CDR1 SGHKS and CDR2 YYEKEE (reference sequence). The CDR3 is CASSLAGVNYGYTF. CDR3 DNA: TGTGCCAGCAGCTTGGCGGGGGTAAACTATGGCTACACCTTC. The complete variable domain, with remaining parts taken from reference TRBV5-5 and TRBJ1-2, reads DAGVTQSPTHLIKTRGQQVTLRCSPISGHKSVSWYQQVLGQGPQFIFQYYEKEERGRGNFPDRFSARQFPNYSSELNVNALLLGDSALYLCASSLAGVNYGYTFGSGTRLTVV.

The genes are TRBV15 and TRBJ2-1; maybe TRBD1 (5 bases). V lost 3 bases, J lost 13 bases, and 13 bases lay in between. The CDR3 contains 12 residues. CDR1 and CDR2 from the germline V gene are LNHNV and YYDKDF (reference sequence). The DNA for the CDR3 is TGTGCCACCAGCAGCACAGCCGACAGACAGTTCTTC. It yields the protein CATSSTADRQFF.

The V and J genes are TRBV30 and TRBJ1-5; TRBD1 might be the D (5 bases). Germline V lookup: CDR1 GTSNPN, CDR2 SVGIG (reference sequence). Trimming removed 3 bases at V and 7 bases at J, with 16 bases between. This CDR3 has 14 amino acids. The CDR3 DNA is TGTGCCTGGAGGGCGCAGGGTACTCGACAGCCCCAGCATTTT. Its protein is CAWRAQGTRQPQHF.

The chain uses TRBV2 and TRBJ2-3; tentative D call: TRBD1 (7 bases). V gave up 2 bases and J gave up 6 bases, with 15 bases separating them. Per germline, CDR1 SNHLY and CDR2 FYNNEI. The CDR3 runs 15 residues. Written as DNA, the CDR3 is TGTGCCAGCAGTGAATCGGGCAGGGGGAGGGATACGCAGTATTTT. This sequence encodes CASSESGRGRDTQYF.

The chain employs TRBV5-4 and TRBJ2-5, with 7 positions matching TRBD2. This CDR3 has 16 residues. Looked up from germline, CDR1 is SGHNT and CDR2 is YYREEE (reference sequence). The V gene end was trimmed by 4 bases and the J gene end by 4 bases; junction bases not matched to a gene: 13. CDR3 coding DNA: TGTGCCAGCAGCCTTTGGGGACTGGGGGGGGGAGAGACCCAGTACTTC. Encoded protein: CASSLWGLGGGETQYF.

The rearrangement joins TRBV11-2 to TRBJ2-7; D is unresolved. CDR1 SGHAT and CDR2 FQNNGV come from the germline V gene. The CDR3 has 11 amino acids. Trimming took off 5 bases at V and 2 bases at J, with 4 bases between the two ends. CDR3 in amino acids: CASSRAYEQYF. CDR3 DNA sequence: TGTGCCAGCAGCCGAGCCTACGAGCAGTACTTC.

The V call is TRBV12-5, the J call TRBJ1-3; TRBD1 might be the D (5 bases). V lost 7 bases, J lost 4 bases, and 11 bases lay in between. The CDR3 is 13 amino acids. From germline, CDR1 is LGHNT and CDR2 FRNRAP. The CDR3 protein is CASALRGGNTIYF. Written as DNA, the CDR3 is TGTGCTAGTGCCTTGCGGGGCGGAAACACCATATATTTT. The variable domain in full, completed from reference TRBV12-5 and TRBJ1-3, reads DARVTQTPRHKVTEMGQEVTMRCQPILGHNTVFWYRQTMMQGLELLAYFRNRAPLDDSGMPKDRFSAEMPDATLATLKIQPSEPRDSAVYFCASALRGGNTIYFGEGSWLTVV.

This clone was observed a handful of times. The chain combines TRBV11-1 with TRBJ2-7; tentative D call: TRBD2 (5 bases). The germline CDR1 and CDR2 sequences are SGHAT and FQDESV (reference sequence). V lost 1 base and J 2 bases, leaving 9 bases between the germline ends. The length of the CDR3 is 14 residues. CDR3 residues: CASSLVRGTYEQYF. The CDR3 bases are TGTGCCAGCAGCTTAGTACGGGGAACCTACGAGCAGTACTTC.

A few counts support this clone. This sequence joins TRBV11-2 and TRBJ1-5, with a tentative D call TRBD1 (5 bases). This CDR3 contains 14 residues. V was pared by 1 base and J by 4 bases, with 8 bases between. Germline CDR1 and CDR2: SGHAT and FQNNGV. In nucleotides, the CDR3 is TGTGCCAGCAGCTTAGGACGGACAAATCAGCCCCAGCATTTT. This gives the protein CASSLGRTNQPQHF.

V gene TRBV2 combines with J gene TRBJ1-5; D perhaps matches TRBD1 (6 bases). This CDR3 contains 13 residues. V was trimmed by 6 bases and J by 4 bases, leaving 10 bases between them. Germline CDR1 and CDR2: SNHLY and FYNNEI. CDR3 in amino acids: CASREDRNQPQHF. The CDR3 DNA sequence: TGTGCCAGCAGGGAGGACAGAAATCAGCCCCAGCATTTT.

This clone was counted only a few times. This rearrangement joins TRBV5-1 to TRBJ2-5; D call uncertain. V was trimmed by 2 bases and J by 1 base, leaving 12 bases between them. The CDR3 is 15 residues long. CDR1 and CDR2 (germline): SGHRS, YFSETQ. As DNA, the CDR3 is TGCGCCAGCAGCTTAGGCGGAGTCAGCCAAGAGACCCAGTACTTC. Its translation is CASSLGGVSQETQYF.

The V and J genes are TRBV5-4 and TRBJ2-7, with D possibly matching TRBD1 (7 bases). CDR3 length: 14 amino acids. Trimming took 2 bases from V and 3 from J, leaving 12 bases between them. From germline, CDR1 is SGHNT and CDR2 YYREEE (reference sequence). CDR3 bases: TGTGCCAGCAGCTTTTTCAGGGGGGACTACGAGCAGTACTTC. It specifies CASSFFRGDYEQYF.

This rearrangement joins TRBV30 to TRBJ1-3; a weak D match, TRBD1 (5 bases). This CDR3 is built from 15 residues. With 0 bases removed from V and 0 bases from J, the gap between germline ends came to 9 bases. Germline values: CDR1 GTSNPN, CDR2 SVGIG (reference sequence). In DNA form, the CDR3 reads TGTGCCTGGAGTGTATTCGGGGGCTCTGGAAACACCATATATTTT. Protein product: CAWSVFGGSGNTIYF.

The chain joins TRBV7-2 to TRBJ2-1, with 8 bases fitting TRBD2. The CDR3 extends over 16 amino acids. V trimming: 5 bases; J trimming: 0 bases; junction bases outside the gene matches: 6. Germline CDR1 reads SGHTA; CDR2 reads FQGNSA. The CDR3 reads CASSLRLASSYNEQFF. The DNA of the CDR3 is TGTGCCAGCAGCCTTAGACTAGCGAGCTCCTACAATGAGCAGTTCTTC.

The chain couples TRBV19 to TRBJ2-2, with D unresolved. The V end was cut by 6 bases, the J end by 7 bases, with 18 bases between. There are 15 residues in the CDR3. From germline, CDR1 is LNHDA and CDR2 SQIVND (reference sequence). The CDR3 DNA reads TGTGCCAGTAGGATCACTTCGGGTCGCGGCGGGGAGCTGTTTTTT. Protein product: CASRITSGRGGELFF.

This chain uses TRBV9 with TRBJ2-3, with D perhaps TRBD2 (5 bases). The CDR3 loop spans 17 amino acids. Trimming removed 4 bases at V and 5 bases at J, with 23 bases between. Germline V lookup: CDR1 SGDLS, CDR2 YYNGEE. The CDR3 DNA follows: TGTGCCAGCAGCTCCCGACTGGGAGTTGCCGTGGGAGATACGCAGTATTTT. Translation gives CASSSRLGVAVGDTQYF.

The chain joins TRBV30 to TRBJ1-1; a weak D match, TRBD1 (5 bases). Per the germline V gene, CDR1 is GTSNPN and CDR2 is SVGIG (reference sequence). V was trimmed by 4 bases and J by 4 bases, leaving 13 bases between them. The CDR3 is 13 amino acids. As DNA, the CDR3 is TGTGCCTGGACCTCGGGGGGTCCCACTGAAGCTTTCTTT. It encodes CAWTSGGPTEAFF.

This clone has just a few counts. V gene TRBV2 combines with J gene TRBJ1-2; D is perhaps TRBD1 (5 bases). Trimming left V 5 bases short and J 0 bases short, with 10 bases between. Germline CDR1 and CDR2: SNHLY and FYNNEI. This CDR3 contains 14 residues. The CDR3 is CASSLAGTNYGYTF. CDR3 coding DNA: TGTGCCAGCAGTTTAGCAGGGACTAACTATGGCTACACCTTC.

This clone was picked up many times. This chain links TRBV6-5 with TRBJ1-1, with D uncertain. V was shortened by 2 bases and J by 6 bases, with 19 bases between the two germline ends. Looked up from germline, CDR1 is MNHEY and CDR2 is SVGAGI. This CDR3 has 16 amino acids. The CDR3: CASSYGGRVSVAEAFF. CDR3 sequence (DNA): TGTGCCAGCAGTTACGGCGGCCGGGTCTCAGTGGCTGAAGCTTTCTTT.

The gene calls are TRBV5-3 and TRBJ1-3; D gene unclear. TRBV5-3 is filed as an ORF, its function uncertain. The CDR3 consists of 15 residues. The V end was cut by 1 base, the J end by 0 bases, with 8 bases between. The CDR3, as DNA: TGTGCCAGAAGCTTGCCACACCGCTCTGGAAACACCATATATTTT. It codes for CARSLPHRSGNTIYF.

The chain recombines TRBV7-6 with TRBJ1-2; TRBD1 aligns across 8 bases. Trimming at V came to 3 bases and at J to 6 bases, leaving 6 bases not matched to a gene. Germline V gene lookup returns CDR1 SGHVS and CDR2 FNYEAQ. The CDR3 consists of 14 residues. The CDR3 sequence is CASSLGPGGDGYTF. CDR3 nucleotide sequence: TGTGCCAGCAGCTTGGGGCCAGGGGGCGATGGCTACACCTTC.

V gene TRBV27 combines with J gene TRBJ1-2; 8 nucleotides match TRBD1. J gave up 8 bases and V 7 bases, and 18 bases lay outside the gene matches. This CDR3 spans 16 amino acids. The germline V gene has CDR1 MNHEY and CDR2 SMNVEV (reference sequence). DNA of the CDR3: TGTGCCAGCACCGCCCACACCCTGACAGGGGTTGGCGGCTACACCTTC. Protein product: CASTAHTLTGVGGYTF.

This clone has only a few counts. The chain couples TRBV3-1 (or the pseudogene TRBV3-2) to TRBJ2-1; maybe TRBD2 (6 bases). This CDR3 has 13 residues. Trimming removed 2 bases at V and 14 bases at J, with 16 bases between. Germline CDR1 LGHDT, CDR2 YNNKEL (reference sequence). The CDR3 nucleotides read TGTGCCAGCAGCCAATTGGGAGGCGGAGGGAAGTTCTTC. Translation gives CASSQLGGGGKFF.

J is TRBJ2-1 and V is TRBV5-1; 8 positions agree with TRBD1. The V segment lost 4 bases and the J segment 8 bases; nucleotides outside the gene matches: 5. This CDR3 spans 13 amino acids. Germline V gene lookup returns CDR1 SGHRS and CDR2 YFSETQ. The CDR3 DNA sequence: TGCGCCAGCAGCGGGACAGGCGCAGATGAGCAGTTCTTC. Translating gives CASSGTGADEQFF. Based on the CDR3 plus reference TRBV5-1 and TRBJ2-1, the full variable domain is KAGVTQTPRYLIKTRGQQVTLSCSPISGHRSVSWYQQTPGQGLQFLFEYFSETQRNKGNFPGRFSGRQFSNSRSEMNVSTLELGDSALYLCASSGTGADEQFFGPGTRLTVL.

This chain joins TRBV7-8 and TRBJ2-7; D may be TRBD1 (5 bases). This CDR3 is built from 14 residues. Germline lookup yields CDR1 SGHVS and CDR2 FQNEAQ. V was trimmed by 5 bases and J by 3 bases, leaving 14 bases between them. The CDR3 sequence: CASSRLSRVYEQYF. The CDR3 coding sequence is TGTGCCAGCAGCCGGTTGTCCAGGGTCTACGAGCAGTACTTC.

V gene TRBV6-5 combines with J gene TRBJ1-2; no definite D call. CDR3 size: 15 residues. Trimming took off 6 bases at V and 6 bases at J, with 20 bases between the two ends. Germline V lookup: CDR1 MNHEY, CDR2 SVGAGI. This chain's CDR3 is CASSLSLLTEDGYTF. The DNA of the CDR3 is TGTGCCAGCAGCCTCTCATTATTGACGGAGGATGGCTACACCTTC.

Details on this clone: This same CDR3 is encoded by further DNA sequences in the sample. The chain links TRBV18 to TRBJ1-1, with D unclear. CDR1 is KGHSH and CDR2 is LQKENI in the germline V gene. This CDR3 has 13 amino acids. V was cut by 6 bases and J by 2 bases, with 10 bases left in between. CDR3 bases: TGTGCCAGCTCCCCTGGACTTAACACTGAAGCTTTCTTT. It yields the protein CASSPGLNTEAFF. The complete variable domain, with remaining parts taken from reference TRBV18 and TRBJ1-1, reads NAGVMQNPRHLVRRRGQEARLRCSPMKGHSHVYWYRQLPEEGLKFMVYLQKENIIDESGMPKERFSAEFPKEGPSILRIQQVVRGDSAAYFCASSPGLNTEAFFGQGTRLTVV.

This chain links TRBV4-2 with TRBJ1-1; possible D gene TRBD1, 5 bases. The CDR3 is 14 residues long. V lost 5 bases and J 4 bases, leaving 14 bases between the germline ends. Germline V gene lookup returns CDR1 LGHNA and CDR2 YNFKEQ. The CDR3 DNA is TGTGCCAGCAGCTCCGTAGGGGCAGTCACTGAAGCTTTCTTT. It translates to CASSSVGAVTEAFF.

This clone was observed once. The CDR3 bases are TGTGCCAGCAGTGAAGCCTGGATGGATATGAACATCCAGGTCCGGGGCTACACCTTC. Protein: CASSEAWMDMNIQVRGYTF. The V and J genes are TRBV6-1 and TRBJ1-2, with D hard to call. This CDR3 contains 19 residues. Looked up from germline, CDR1 is MNHNS and CDR2 is SASEGT. Trimming took 0 bases from V and 8 from J, leaving 28 bases between them.

The V gene is TRBV11-3, the J gene TRBJ2-2; the D gene is possibly TRBD2 (5 bases). Trimming removed 2 bases from V and 4 bases from J, with 14 bases in between. CDR3 length equals 16 residues. Germline lookup yields CDR1 SGHNT and CDR2 YENEEA. The CDR3 sequence: CASSLSSLRGTGELFF. CDR3 nucleotide sequence: TGTGCCAGCAGCTTAAGTAGCCTACGGGGCACCGGGGAGCTGTTTTTT.

J is TRBJ2-1 and V is TRBV12-5, with 11 bases aligning to TRBD2. Germline-derived CDR1 and CDR2 are LGHNT and FRNRAP. After removal of 1 base from V and 8 bases from J, the junction contained 13 bases not matched to a gene. The CDR3 is 18 amino acids. The CDR3 loop is CASGLGQTSGRTTDEQFF. The DNA for the CDR3 is TGTGCTAGTGGTTTGGGTCAAACTAGCGGGAGAACTACTGATGAGCAGTTCTTC. The whole variable domain, filled in from reference TRBV12-5 and TRBJ2-1, reads DARVTQTPRHKVTEMGQEVTMRCQPILGHNTVFWYRQTMMQGLELLAYFRNRAPLDDSGMPKDRFSAEMPDATLATLKIQPSEPRDSAVYFCASGLGQTSGRTTDEQFFGPGTRLTVL.

The chain uses TRBV12-3 or TRBV12-4 and TRBJ1-3; D call uncertain. Deletions cut 2 bases from V and 4 bases from J, with 6 bases between. The CDR3 loop spans 13 amino acids. CDR3 region: CASSLIVGNTIYF. The CDR3, as DNA: TGTGCCAGCAGTTTAATTGTAGGAAACACCATATATTTT.